This TCR beta chain originates from a study of OX40 agonist ivuxolimab in advanced cancers. The assay was immunoSEQ multiplex PCR, and TCRdb's table has in-frame clones only and misses some. Altogether approximately 68,000 clones are present, just over 85% being singletons, with the ten largest covering approximately 0.86%. Germline V lookup: CDR1 PRHDT, CDR2 FYEKMQ (reference sequence). This CDR3 is 12 amino acids long. Trimming shortened V by 5 bases and J by 0 bases, and 4 bases separated the two germline ends. The chain employs TRBV13 and TRBJ2-5; D remains ambiguous. The material was CD4+ or CD8+ T cells sorted from blood, obtained in a trial of the OX40 agonist ivuxolimab. The sequence was obtained from an adult with an advanced solid tumor such as melanoma, head and neck, liver or kidney cancer. For the CDR3, the DNA is TGTGCCAGCAGCACATACCAAGAGACCCAGTACTTC. Translating it yields CASSTYQETQYF. Variable domain in full (rest from reference TRBV13 and TRBJ2-5): AAGVIQSPRHLIKEKRETATLKCYPIPRHDTVYWYQQGPGQDPQFLISFYEKMQSDKGSIPDRFSAQQFSDYHSELNMSSLELGDSALYFCASSTYQETQYFGPGTRLLVL.